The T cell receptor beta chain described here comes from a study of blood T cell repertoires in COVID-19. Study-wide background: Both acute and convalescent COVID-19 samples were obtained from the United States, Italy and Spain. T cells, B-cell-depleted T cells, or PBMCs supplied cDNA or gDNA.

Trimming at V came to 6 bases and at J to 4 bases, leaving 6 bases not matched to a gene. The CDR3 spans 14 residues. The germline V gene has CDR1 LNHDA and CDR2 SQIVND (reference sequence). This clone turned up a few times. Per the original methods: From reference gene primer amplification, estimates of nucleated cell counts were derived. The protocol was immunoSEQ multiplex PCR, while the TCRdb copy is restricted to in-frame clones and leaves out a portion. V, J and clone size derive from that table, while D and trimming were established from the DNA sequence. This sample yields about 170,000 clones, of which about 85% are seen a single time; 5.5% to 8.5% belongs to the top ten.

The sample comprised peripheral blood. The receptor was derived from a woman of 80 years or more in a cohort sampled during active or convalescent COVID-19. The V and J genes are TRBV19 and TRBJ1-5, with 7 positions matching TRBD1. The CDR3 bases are TGTGCCAGTAGAGAGACAGGGTTGAATCAGCCCCAGCATTTT. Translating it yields CASRETGLNQPQHF. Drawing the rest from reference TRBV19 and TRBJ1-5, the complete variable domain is DGGITQSPKYLFRKEGQNVTLSCEQNLNHDAMYWYRQDPGQGLRLIYYSQIVNDFQKGDIAEGYSVSREKKESFPLTVTSAQKNPTAFYLCASRETGLNQPQHFGDGTRLSIL.